The clone carrying this TCR beta chain was seen a handful of times. Antigen specificity is unknown. This specimen belongs to a study of vaccination effects on CD4 cells after COVID-19. TCRdb's table, derived via immunoSEQ multiplex PCR, lists solely in-frame clones and lacks some. The sample carries just over 20,000 clones, approximately 70% recorded once. Before sequencing, viral peptide pools were used by the ViraFEST assay to expand antigen-specific CD4+ T cells. Culturing for about 9 days preceded CD4+ T cell isolation. Germline CDR1 is MNHEY and CDR2 is SMNVEV (reference sequence). The V end lost 5 bases, the J end lost 5 bases, and 10 bases lay between the germline ends. There are 14 residues in the CDR3. Study outcomes and limitations: Small numbers of convalescent patients limited the study. It also lacked early post-infection timepoints.

The sample consisted of CD4+ T cells from PBMCs cultured with HCoV-229E spike peptides, taken before COVID-19 vaccination. The chain carries TRBV27 and TRBJ1-6, with D unclear. The TCR comes from a human donor who received a COVID-19 vaccine. CDR3 nucleotides: TGTGCCAGCAGTCAAGAAAATCATAATTCACCCCTCCACTTT. Protein sequence: CASSQENHNSPLHF.